A selection of T cell receptor beta chains follows, all from one sample in a study of blood T cells in healthy people across ages. TCRdb reprocessed the 5' RACE reads with MiXCR, giving one entry per CDR3 protein. The repertoire includes 1 million to 1.2 million distinct CDR3 sequences, roughly two fifths of them detected once, and 13% sits in the top ten. Sequencing was done on a sample of blood. Receptor source: a man aged 18 to 29 in good health. The CDR3 runs from the conserved cysteine through the conserved F or W. Each record gives: J gene, clone size, V gene, D gene, CDR3 length, CDR3 DNA, CDR3 protein. A D gene is named only where the DNA matches it firmly. Size values are once, few and many counts, or a class for expanded clones, and some rows have none.

j_gene: TRBJ2-3; abundance: .; v_gene: TRBV29-1; d_gene: TRBD1; len: 13; CDR3nt: TGCAGCGTTGATGAGGGGGCTGGAGATGCGCAGTATTTT; CDR3aa: CSVDEGAGDAQYF
j_gene: TRBJ2-3; abundance: .; v_gene: TRBV5-1; d_gene: .; len: 15; CDR3nt: TGCGCCAGCAGCTTCCCGGGACGGAGCACAGGTACGCAGTATTTT; CDR3aa: CASSFPGRSTGTQYF
j_gene: TRBJ1-4; abundance: .; v_gene: TRBV4-3; d_gene: .; len: 16; CDR3nt: TGCGCCAGTCAAGCCTTTTGGACCTCGACGGATGAAAAACTGTTTTTT; CDR3aa: CASQAFWTSTDEKLFF
j_gene: TRBJ2-7; abundance: few; v_gene: TRBV27; d_gene: TRBD1; len: 18; CDR3nt: TGTGCCAGCAGTACTCAACTTTCTGCGGGACAGGGGCGGTACGAGCAGTACTTC; CDR3aa: CASSTQLSAGQGRYEQYF
j_gene: TRBJ1-2; abundance: .; v_gene: TRBV12-3/TRBV12-4; d_gene: .; len: 14; CDR3nt: TGTGCCAGCAGTTTTCTAACAGGGATGGAGGGCTACACCTTC; CDR3aa: CASSFLTGMEGYTF
j_gene: TRBJ2-1; abundance: few; v_gene: TRBV5-1; d_gene: TRBD1; len: 14; CDR3nt: TGCGCCAGCAGAATCGGGACAGGGAACAATGAGCAGTTCTTC; CDR3aa: CASRIGTGNNEQFF
j_gene: TRBJ2-7; abundance: .; v_gene: TRBV12-3/TRBV12-4; d_gene: .; len: 15; CDR3nt: TGTGCCAGCAGCGCTGGGGGGCTCTCCTACAATGAGCAGTACTTC; CDR3aa: CASSAGGLSYNEQYF
j_gene: TRBJ1-1; abundance: .; v_gene: TRBV6-5; d_gene: .; len: 16; CDR3nt: TGTGCCAGCAGTTGGGTTAAGGGGAGATTTGACACTGAAGCTTTCTTT; CDR3aa: CASSWVKGRFDTEAFF
j_gene: TRBJ2-2; abundance: .; v_gene: TRBV5-4; d_gene: .; len: 15; CDR3nt: TGTGCCAGCAGCTTGTCAGCAGGGGTGACCGGGGAGCTGTTTTTT; CDR3aa: CASSLSAGVTGELFF
j_gene: TRBJ2-1; abundance: few; v_gene: TRBV4-3; d_gene: .; len: 17; CDR3nt: TGCGCCAGCAGCCAAGATGGTACGCCTAACCCCAACAATGAGCAGTTCTTC; CDR3aa: CASSQDGTPNPNNEQFF
j_gene: TRBJ2-2; abundance: .; v_gene: TRBV12-3/TRBV12-4; d_gene: .; len: 16; CDR3nt: TGTGCCAGCAGTTTTGCGGGCAGGACGAACACCGGGGAGCTGTTTTTT; CDR3aa: CASSFAGRTNTGELFF
j_gene: TRBJ2-1; abundance: .; v_gene: TRBV4-2; d_gene: TRBD1; len: 16; CDR3nt: TGTGCCAGCAGCCAAGATGGGGACAGGGGGCCGAATGAGCAGTTCTTC; CDR3aa: CASSQDGDRGPNEQFF
j_gene: TRBJ2-3; abundance: few; v_gene: TRBV12-3/TRBV12-4; d_gene: .; len: 17; CDR3nt: TGTGCCAGCAGTTTATGGGACACCAGACTAATCACAGATACGCAGTATTTT; CDR3aa: CASSLWDTRLITDTQYF
j_gene: TRBJ1-2; abundance: many; v_gene: TRBV12-3/TRBV12-4; d_gene: .; len: 13; CDR3nt: TGTGCCAGCAGTTTAAAGGTTAACTATGGCTACACCTTC; CDR3aa: CASSLKVNYGYTF
j_gene: TRBJ2-5; abundance: .; v_gene: TRBV28; d_gene: .; len: 12; CDR3nt: TGTGCCAGCAGAACACTTTCTGAGACCCAGTACTTC; CDR3aa: CASRTLSETQYF
j_gene: TRBJ2-3; abundance: .; v_gene: TRBV5-1; d_gene: .; len: 14; CDR3nt: TGCGCCAGCAGCGTGGGAAGTTTCACAGATACGCAGTATTTT; CDR3aa: CASSVGSFTDTQYF
j_gene: TRBJ1-6; abundance: .; v_gene: TRBV18; d_gene: TRBD1; len: 17; CDR3nt: TGTGCCAGCTCACCAACCATTGACAGGGCGCAACATTCACCCCTCCACTTT; CDR3aa: CASSPTIDRAQHSPLHF
j_gene: TRBJ2-1; abundance: .; v_gene: TRBV6-2/TRBV6-3; d_gene: .; len: 11; CDR3nt: TGTGCCAGCAGTTACGGTCCCGCGCAGTTCTTC; CDR3aa: CASSYGPAQFF
j_gene: TRBJ2-1; abundance: .; v_gene: TRBV5-1; d_gene: .; len: 17; CDR3nt: TGCGCCAGCAGCTTGGCTCCCCACGGGTCTACTACGGATGAGCAGTTCTTC; CDR3aa: CASSLAPHGSTTDEQFF
j_gene: TRBJ1-1; abundance: .; v_gene: TRBV7-9; d_gene: .; len: 15; CDR3nt: TGTGCCAGCAGCTTAGACGAACTGATGAACACTGAAGCTTTCTTT; CDR3aa: CASSLDELMNTEAFF
j_gene: TRBJ1-1; abundance: .; v_gene: TRBV12-3/TRBV12-4; d_gene: .; len: 14; CDR3nt: TGTGCCAGCAGCGGCGAAGGGGGGAACACTGAAGCTTTCTTT; CDR3aa: CASSGEGGNTEAFF
j_gene: TRBJ1-4; abundance: .; v_gene: TRBV4-2; d_gene: .; len: 15; CDR3nt: TGTGCCAGCAGCCAAGGGACAGCGTCGAATGAAAAACTGTTTTTT; CDR3aa: CASSQGTASNEKLFF
j_gene: TRBJ2-5; abundance: few; v_gene: TRBV28; d_gene: TRBD1; len: 14; CDR3nt: TGTGCCAGCAGTTCGGACAGGGACGGAAATGAGCAGTACTTC; CDR3aa: CASSSDRDGNEQYF
j_gene: TRBJ2-7; abundance: many; v_gene: TRBV29-1; d_gene: TRBD1; len: 14; CDR3nt: TGCAGCGCCCTGGGGACAGGGAGCTCCTACGAGCAGTACTTC; CDR3aa: CSALGTGSSYEQYF
j_gene: TRBJ2-5; abundance: .; v_gene: TRBV5-1; d_gene: TRBD2; len: 15; CDR3nt: TGCGCCAGCAGCTCCAACCCGGGACTAGGAGAGACCCAGTACTTC; CDR3aa: CASSSNPGLGETQYF